This T cell receptor beta chain was identified in a study of tumor and adjacent non-tumor tissue in lung cancer. Study as a whole: Stage I to III disease affected about ten men and 5 women aged about 30 to 85. Each sample yielded around 4 million productive TCRbeta reads on average.

This CDR3 region has 15 residues. The germline CDR1 and CDR2 sequences are LGHNA and YSLEER. TCRbeta libraries were built with three rounds of nested PCR, modified from ARM-PCR. TCRdb itself ran the multiplex PCR reads through MiXCR, one entry per CDR3 protein. Among approximately 120,000 distinct CDR3 sequences listed, about 64% were seen once. No cell sorting was done before RNA was extracted from the tissue. More than 3 cm separated this lung sample from the edge of the tumor. This clonotype was picked up a small number of times. This may arise from a read error, as a much more abundant clone is one base away.

V is TRBV4-3 and J is TRBJ2-1, with D perhaps matching TRBD1 or TRBD2 (5 bases each). Specimen: distant non-tumor lung tissue. This clonotype originated in a man in his 60s with non-small cell lung cancer. CDR3 bases: TGCGCCAGCTGCCAAGAGGGGACCGTTTCCAATGAGCAGTTCTTC. This translates into CASCQEGTVSNEQFF.